The present T cell receptor (beta chain) was sequenced within a study of T cells in Graves' hyperthyroidism and ophthalmopathy. Study-level background: Pretreatment peripheral blood was obtained at initial diagnosis.

Ten or more counts support this clonotype. Amplified regions were TCR beta CDR3 sequences from RNA transcripts. HTBI primers were used for first-round RT-PCR of the TCR CDR3. TCRdb re-analysed the multiplex PCR reads in MiXCR, keeping a single row per CDR3 protein. The table has 300,000 to 450,000 distinct CDR3 sequences, under 15% seen once; the top ten hold approximately 32%. Graves' hyperthyroidism qualified as stable when ophthalmopathy did not progress within 18 months. Exclusion of patients followed from uncontrolled infection, other autoimmune disease, pregnancy or lactation. The receptor comes from a woman aged 30 to 39 with Graves' hyperthyroidism. The sample comprised blood.

CDR3 loop: CASRSLGDTQYF. CDR3 sequence (DNA): TGTGCCAGCAGGTCGTTAGGAGATACGCAGTATTTT. The chain uses TRBV6-1 and TRBJ2-3, with no clear D. The ends were cut back, 6 bases at V and 5 bases at J, with 9 bases in the middle. The CDR3 is 12 residues long. From germline, CDR1 is MNHNS and CDR2 SASEGT.